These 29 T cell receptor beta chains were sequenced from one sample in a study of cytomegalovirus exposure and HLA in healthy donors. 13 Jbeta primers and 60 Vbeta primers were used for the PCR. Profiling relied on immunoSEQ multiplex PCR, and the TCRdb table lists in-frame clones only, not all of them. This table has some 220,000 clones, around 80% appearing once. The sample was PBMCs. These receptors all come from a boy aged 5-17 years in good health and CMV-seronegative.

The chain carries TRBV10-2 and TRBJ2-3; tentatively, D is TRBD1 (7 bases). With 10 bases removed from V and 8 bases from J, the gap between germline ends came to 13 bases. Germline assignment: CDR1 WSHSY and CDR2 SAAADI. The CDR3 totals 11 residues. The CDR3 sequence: CATVQGGTQYF. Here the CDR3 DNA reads TGCGCCACCGTGCAGGGGGGTACGCAGTATTTT.

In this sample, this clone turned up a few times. The CDR3 DNA reads TGCGCCAGCAGCTCCGGGACAGTTGGGAACACTGAAGCTTTCTTT. Translation gives CASSSGTVGNTEAFF. This chain uses TRBV5-1 with TRBJ1-1, with 7 positions matching TRBD1. Germline V gives CDR1 SGHRS, CDR2 YFSETQ. V lost 3 bases to trimming and J lost 1 base; unmatched junction nucleotides: 6. This CDR3 spans 15 amino acids.

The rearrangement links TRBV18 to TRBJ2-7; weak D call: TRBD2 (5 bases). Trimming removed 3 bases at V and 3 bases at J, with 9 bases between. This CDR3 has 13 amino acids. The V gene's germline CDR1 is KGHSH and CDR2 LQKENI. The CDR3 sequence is CASSPEADYEQYF. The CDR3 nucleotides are TGTGCCAGCTCACCGGAGGCGGACTACGAGCAGTACTTC.

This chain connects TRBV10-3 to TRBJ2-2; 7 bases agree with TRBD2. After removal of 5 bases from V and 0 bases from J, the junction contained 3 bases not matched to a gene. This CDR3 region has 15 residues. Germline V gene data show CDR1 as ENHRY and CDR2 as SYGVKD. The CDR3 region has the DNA TGTGCCATCAGTCAGGCGGGGGCGAACACCGGGGAGCTGTTTTTT. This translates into CAISQAGANTGELFF.

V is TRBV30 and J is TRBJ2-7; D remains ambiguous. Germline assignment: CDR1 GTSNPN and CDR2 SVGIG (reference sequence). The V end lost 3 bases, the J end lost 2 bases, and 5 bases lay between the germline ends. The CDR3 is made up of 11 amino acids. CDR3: CAWRRAYEQYF. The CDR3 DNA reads TGTGCCTGGAGAAGAGCCTACGAGCAGTACTTC.

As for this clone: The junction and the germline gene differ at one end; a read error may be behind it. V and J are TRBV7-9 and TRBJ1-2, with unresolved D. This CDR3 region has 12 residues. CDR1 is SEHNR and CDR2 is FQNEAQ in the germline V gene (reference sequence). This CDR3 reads CSSSFEEGGYTF. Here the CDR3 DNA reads TGTTCCAGCAGCTTCGAGGAGGGTGGCTACACCTTC.

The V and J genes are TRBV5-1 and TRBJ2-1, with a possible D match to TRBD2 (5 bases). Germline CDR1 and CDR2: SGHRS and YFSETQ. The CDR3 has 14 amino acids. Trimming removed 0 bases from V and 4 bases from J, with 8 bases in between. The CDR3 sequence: CASSLGIAYNEQFF. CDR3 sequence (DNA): TGCGCCAGCAGCTTGGGGATAGCGTACAATGAGCAGTTCTTC.

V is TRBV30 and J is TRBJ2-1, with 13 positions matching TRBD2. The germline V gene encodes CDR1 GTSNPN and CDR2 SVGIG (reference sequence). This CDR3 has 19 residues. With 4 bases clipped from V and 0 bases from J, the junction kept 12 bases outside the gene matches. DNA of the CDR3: TGTGCCTGGATCGGAGACGGACTAGCGGGGGAAAGCTCCTACAATGAGCAGTTCTTC. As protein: CAWIGDGLAGESSYNEQFF.

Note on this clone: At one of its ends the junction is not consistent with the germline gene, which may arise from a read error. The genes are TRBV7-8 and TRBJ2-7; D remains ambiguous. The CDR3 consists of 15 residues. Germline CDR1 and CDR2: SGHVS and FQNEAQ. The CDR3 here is CVSSSRLDRAYEQYF. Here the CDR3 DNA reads TGTGTCAGCAGCTCGAGGTTGGATCGGGCCTACGAGCAGTACTTC.

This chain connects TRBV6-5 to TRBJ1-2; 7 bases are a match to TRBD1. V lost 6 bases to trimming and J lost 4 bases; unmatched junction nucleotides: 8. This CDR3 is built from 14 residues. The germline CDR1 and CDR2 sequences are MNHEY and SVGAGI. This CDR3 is CASSSRGTVYGYTF. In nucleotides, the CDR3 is TGTGCCAGCAGCTCTAGAGGGACAGTCTATGGCTACACCTTC.

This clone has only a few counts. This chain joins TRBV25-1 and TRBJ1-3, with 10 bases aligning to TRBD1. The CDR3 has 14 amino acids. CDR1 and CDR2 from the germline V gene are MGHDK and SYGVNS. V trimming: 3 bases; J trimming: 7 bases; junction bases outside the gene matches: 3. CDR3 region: CASSDPGQGNTIYF. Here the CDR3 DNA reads TGTGCCAGCAGTGACCCGGGACAGGGGAACACCATATATTTT. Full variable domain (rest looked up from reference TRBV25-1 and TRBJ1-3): EADIYQTPRYLVIGTGKKITLECSQTMGHDKMYWYQQDPGMELHLIHYSYGVNSTEKGDLSSESTVSRIRTEHFPLTLESARPSHTSQYLCASSDPGQGNTIYFGEGSWLTVV.

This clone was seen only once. The CDR3 DNA reads as TGTGCCAGCAGTGAGTCAGGAGGTGGGTACACTGAAGCTTTCTTT. This codes for CASSESGGGYTEAFF. The rearrangement uses TRBV2 and TRBJ1-1; D remains ambiguous. This CDR3 has 15 residues. Trimming took 3 bases from V and 3 from J, leaving 14 bases between them. The germline V gene has CDR1 SNHLY and CDR2 FYNNEI.

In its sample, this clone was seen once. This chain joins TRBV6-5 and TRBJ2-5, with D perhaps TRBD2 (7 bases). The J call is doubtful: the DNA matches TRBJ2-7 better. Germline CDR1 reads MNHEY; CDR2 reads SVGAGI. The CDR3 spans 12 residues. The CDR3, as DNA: TGTGCCAGCACAACGAGGGGGGGCGAGCAGTACTTC. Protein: CASTTRGGEQYF.

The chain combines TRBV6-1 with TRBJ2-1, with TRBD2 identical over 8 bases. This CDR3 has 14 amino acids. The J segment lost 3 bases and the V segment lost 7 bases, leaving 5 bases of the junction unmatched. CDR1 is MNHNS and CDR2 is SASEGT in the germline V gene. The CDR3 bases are TGTGCCAGCACCGTCGGGGGGGACTACAATGAGCAGTTCTTC. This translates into CASTVGGDYNEQFF.

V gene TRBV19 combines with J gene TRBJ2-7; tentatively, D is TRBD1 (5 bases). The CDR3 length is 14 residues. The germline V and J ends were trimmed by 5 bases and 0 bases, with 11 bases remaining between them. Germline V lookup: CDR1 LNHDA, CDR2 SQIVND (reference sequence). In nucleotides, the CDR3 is TGTGCCAGTAGTTCCGCCAGGGCCTCCTACGAGCAGTACTTC. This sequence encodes CASSSARASYEQYF.

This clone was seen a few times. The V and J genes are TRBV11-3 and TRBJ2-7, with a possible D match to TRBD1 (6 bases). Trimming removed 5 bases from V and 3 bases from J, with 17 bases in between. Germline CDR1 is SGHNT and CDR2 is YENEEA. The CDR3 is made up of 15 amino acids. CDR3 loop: CASSPPTRTVYEQYF. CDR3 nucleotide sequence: TGTGCCAGCAGCCCTCCGACTCGGACAGTCTACGAGCAGTACTTC.

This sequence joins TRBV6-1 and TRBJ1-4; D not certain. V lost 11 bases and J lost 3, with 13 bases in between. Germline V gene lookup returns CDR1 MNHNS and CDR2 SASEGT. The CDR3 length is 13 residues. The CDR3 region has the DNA TGTGCCGCTAACAGCCAATCTAATGAAAAACTGTTTTTT. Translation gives CAANSQSNEKLFF.

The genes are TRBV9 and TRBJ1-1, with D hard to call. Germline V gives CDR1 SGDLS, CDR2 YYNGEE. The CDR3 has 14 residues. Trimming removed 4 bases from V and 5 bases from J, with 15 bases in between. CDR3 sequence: CASSHLEKWTEAFF. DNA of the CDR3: TGTGCCAGCAGCCACTTAGAGAAATGGACTGAAGCTTTCTTT.

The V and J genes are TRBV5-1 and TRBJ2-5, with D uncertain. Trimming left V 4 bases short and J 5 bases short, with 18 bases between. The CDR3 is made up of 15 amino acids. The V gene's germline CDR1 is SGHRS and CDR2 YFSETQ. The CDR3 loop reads CASSKLAGFQETQYF. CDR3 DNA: TGCGCCAGCAGCAAATTGGCAGGTTTTCAGGAGACCCAGTACTTC.

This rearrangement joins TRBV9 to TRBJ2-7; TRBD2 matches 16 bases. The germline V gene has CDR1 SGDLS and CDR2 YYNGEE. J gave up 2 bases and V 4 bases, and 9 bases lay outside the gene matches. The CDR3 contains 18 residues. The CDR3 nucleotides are TGTGCCAGCAGCCTGGGGACTAGCGGGGGGGAGAAGACCTACGAGCAGTACTTC. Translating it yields CASSLGTSGGEKTYEQYF.

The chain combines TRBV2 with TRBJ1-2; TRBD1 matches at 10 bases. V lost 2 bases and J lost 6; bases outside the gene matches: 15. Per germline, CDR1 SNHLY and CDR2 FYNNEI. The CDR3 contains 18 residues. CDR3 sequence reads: CASSEWQGQGNFLDGYTF. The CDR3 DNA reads TGTGCCAGCAGTGAATGGCAGGGACAGGGGAACTTCTTGGATGGCTACACCTTC. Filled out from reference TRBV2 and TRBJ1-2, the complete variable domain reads EPEVTQTPSHQVTQMGQEVILRCVPISNHLYFYWYRQILGQKVEFLVSFYNNEISEKSEIFDDQFSVERPDGSNFTLKIRSTKLEDSAMYFCASSEWQGQGNFLDGYTFGSGTRLTVV.

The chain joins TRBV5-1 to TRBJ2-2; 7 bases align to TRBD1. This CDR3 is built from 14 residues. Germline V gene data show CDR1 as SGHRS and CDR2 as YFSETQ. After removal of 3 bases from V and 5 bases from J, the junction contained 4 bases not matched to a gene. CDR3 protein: CASSYRGETGELFF. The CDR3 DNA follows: TGCGCCAGCAGCTACAGGGGAGAGACCGGGGAGCTGTTTTTT.

The CDR3 protein is CASSPFADMNTEAFF. As DNA, the CDR3 is TGTGCCAGCAGCCCCTTTGCAGACATGAACACTGAAGCTTTCTTT. The chain employs TRBV11-3 and TRBJ1-1; no clear D. The germline V and J ends were trimmed by 5 bases and 0 bases, with 13 bases remaining between them. The V gene's germline CDR1 is SGHNT and CDR2 YENEEA. This CDR3 comprises 15 residues.

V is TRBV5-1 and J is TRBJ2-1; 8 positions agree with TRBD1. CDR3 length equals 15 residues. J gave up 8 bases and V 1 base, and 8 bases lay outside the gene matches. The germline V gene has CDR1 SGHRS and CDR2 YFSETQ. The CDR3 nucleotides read TGCGCCAGCAGCTTGCTTGGACAGGGCTCCGATGAGCAGTTCTTC. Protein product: CASSLLGQGSDEQFF.

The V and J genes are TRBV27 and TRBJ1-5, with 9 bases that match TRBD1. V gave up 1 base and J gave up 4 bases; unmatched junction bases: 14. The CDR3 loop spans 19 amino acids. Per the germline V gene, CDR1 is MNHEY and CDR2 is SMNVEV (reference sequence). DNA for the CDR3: TGTGCCAGCAGTTTATGTTGGACAGGGGATAGGTGTATTAATCAGCCCCAGCATTTT. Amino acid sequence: CASSLCWTGDRCINQPQHF.

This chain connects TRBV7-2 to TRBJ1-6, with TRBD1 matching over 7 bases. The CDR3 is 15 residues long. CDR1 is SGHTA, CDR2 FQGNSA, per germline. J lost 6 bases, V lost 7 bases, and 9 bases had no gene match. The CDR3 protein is CASTLRQGTNSPLHF. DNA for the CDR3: TGTGCCAGCACCCTACGACAGGGAACTAATTCACCCCTCCACTTT.

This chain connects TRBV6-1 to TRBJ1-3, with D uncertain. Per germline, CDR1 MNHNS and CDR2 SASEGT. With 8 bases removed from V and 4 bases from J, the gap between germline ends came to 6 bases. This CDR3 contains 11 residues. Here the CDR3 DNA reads TGTGCCAGCGAACGGGGAAACACCATATATTTT. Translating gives CASERGNTIYF.

CDR3 residues: CASSQILAGRYEQYF. For the CDR3, the DNA is TGTGCCAGCAGCCAAATACTAGCGGGACGCTACGAGCAGTACTTC. This chain links TRBV4-2 with TRBJ2-7, with 10 bases lining up with TRBD2. The CDR3 spans 15 residues. Germline CDR1 reads LGHNA; CDR2 reads YNFKEQ. J gave up 3 bases and V 2 bases, and 4 bases lay outside the gene matches.

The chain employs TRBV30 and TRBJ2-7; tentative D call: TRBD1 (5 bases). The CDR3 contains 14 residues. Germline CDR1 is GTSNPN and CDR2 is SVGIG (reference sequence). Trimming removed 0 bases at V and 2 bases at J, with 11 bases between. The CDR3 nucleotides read TGTGCCTGGAGTGTACGGGTAGGGGCCTACGAGCAGTACTTC. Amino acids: CAWSVRVGAYEQYF.